The clone carrying this TCR beta chain turned up a few times. These data originate in a study of blood T cell repertoires in COVID-19. Study at large: Whether acute or convalescent, the COVID-19 samples came from the United States, Italy and Spain. PBMCs, B-cell-depleted T cells, or T cells provided the cDNA or gDNA that made up the material.

The V end was cut by 1 base, the J end by 0 bases, with 19 bases between. Germline CDR1 reads SGHTA; CDR2 reads FQGNSA. CDR3 length: 19 residues. Per the authors' pipeline: By means of reference gene primer amplification, nucleated cell counts were estimated. Using immunoSEQ multiplex PCR, the repertoire was profiled, and TCRdb retains in-frame clones only, with some absent. The V and J calls and the clone size are those of that table, but D and trimming were determined from the DNA. The table includes roughly 110,000 clones, over 60% detected once. The rearrangement links TRBV7-2 to TRBJ2-4, with a possible D match to TRBD1 (6 bases). The sequenced sample consisted of peripheral blood. The clonotype was recovered from a man aged 70 or older with acute or convalescent COVID-19. In DNA form, the CDR3 reads TGTGCCAGCAGCTTAGTCTCCACAGGGTTAGGACTAGCCAAAAACATTCAGTACTTC. This gives the protein CASSLVSTGLGLAKNIQYF.